The entry below gives a single T cell receptor (beta chain) sequence along with its context. Its antigen remains unknown. The entry originates in a study of cytotoxic CD8 clonotypes in ibrutinib-treated CLL. About the research overall: Response samples were taken after a median of approximately 13 months on treatment, range 6 to 36.

Germline V CDR1 and CDR2: MNHNS, SASEGT. CDR3 size: 12 residues. V lost 3 bases to trimming and J lost 5 bases, with 8 bases between them. The study's findings and limits: Clonality was higher at baseline than in age-matched healthy donors and tracked circulating CD8+ T-cell counts. There were few public clonotypes, and on treatment they contracted or stayed stable.

PBMCs that had been cryopreserved were the source of 2 to 2.5 micrograms of genomic DNA for TCR beta libraries. Sequencing used immunoSEQ multiplex PCR; TCRdb keeps in-frame clones, though not all of them. Here the sample spans roughly 180,000 clones, around 72% being singletons. This sample comprised PBMCs, obtained after 24 months of ibrutinib treatment. This clonotype was obtained from a human donor with chronic lymphocytic leukemia. The chain employs TRBV6-1 and TRBJ2-7, with D unresolved. In nucleotides, the CDR3 is TGTGCCAGCAGTGATCCAGTGAACGAGCAGTACTTC. Translating it yields CASSDPVNEQYF.